The clone carrying this T cell receptor (beta chain) was observed a few times. The data stem from a study of cytomegalovirus exposure and HLA in healthy donors. This PCR relied on a set of 60 Vbeta primers and 13 Jbeta primers. The table came from immunoSEQ multiplex PCR; TCRdb's copy has only in-frame clones and leaves some out. The sample lists fewer than 250,000 clones, 82% seen once, with 5.5% to 7.5% in the top ten. This CDR3 contains 15 residues. Trimming took 4 bases from V and 2 from J; bases not matched to a gene: 8. Germline lookup yields CDR1 SGHTS and CDR2 YDEGEE. The receptor's source is a man between 40 and 49 years old in good health and CMV-seropositive. The gene calls are TRBV5-8 and TRBJ1-1, with TRBD1 identical over 7 bases. The sample taken for sequencing was PBMCs. CDR3 coding DNA: TGTGCCAGCAGCACCGGGACAGTCCTTAACACTGAAGCTTTCTTT. This sequence encodes CASSTGTVLNTEAFF.